This T cell receptor (beta chain) was captured in a study of T-cell memory formation after mild COVID-19. TCRdb called the 5' RACE reads again in MiXCR, with one record for every CDR3 protein. Here the sample spans 340,000 or so distinct CDR3 sequences, about an eighth being singletons. Details on this clonotype: Its cognate antigen is unknown.

This CDR3 is 14 amino acids long. Germline CDR1 reads MNHEY; CDR2 reads SMNVEV (reference sequence). Trimming left V 3 bases short and J 5 bases short, with 12 bases between. Study conclusions and caveats: Certain responding clones were present in pre-infection memory, suggesting participation of cross-reactive memory.

What was sequenced was PBMCs or a T cell subset sorted from them (not recorded which). This sequence was found in a man between 18 and 29 years old who had mild COVID-19 (a few samples of this study predate the infection). Cell type and time point are not known. The chain combines TRBV27 with TRBJ2-3; D is unclear. CDR3 coding DNA: TGTGCCAGCAGTTTTCGGGCCCCGAAAGATACGCAGTATTTT. It specifies CASSFRAPKDTQYF.